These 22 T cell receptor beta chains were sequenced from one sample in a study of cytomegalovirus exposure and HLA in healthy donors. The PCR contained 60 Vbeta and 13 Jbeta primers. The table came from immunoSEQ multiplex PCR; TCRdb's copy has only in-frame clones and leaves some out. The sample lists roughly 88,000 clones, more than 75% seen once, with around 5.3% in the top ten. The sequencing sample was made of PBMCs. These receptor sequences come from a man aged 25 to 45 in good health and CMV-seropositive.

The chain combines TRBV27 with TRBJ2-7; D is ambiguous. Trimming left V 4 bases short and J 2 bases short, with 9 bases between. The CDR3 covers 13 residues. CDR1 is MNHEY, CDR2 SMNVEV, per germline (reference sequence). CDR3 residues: CASSSGGPYEQYF. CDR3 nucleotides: TGTGCCAGCAGTTCCGGTGGGCCCTACGAGCAGTACTTC.

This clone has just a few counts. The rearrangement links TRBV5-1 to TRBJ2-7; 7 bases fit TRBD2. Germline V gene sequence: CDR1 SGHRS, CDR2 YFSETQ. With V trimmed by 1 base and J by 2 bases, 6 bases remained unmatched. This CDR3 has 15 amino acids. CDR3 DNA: TGCGCCAGCAGCTTGCGTCTAGCGGATACCTACGAGCAGTACTTC. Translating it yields CASSLRLADTYEQYF.

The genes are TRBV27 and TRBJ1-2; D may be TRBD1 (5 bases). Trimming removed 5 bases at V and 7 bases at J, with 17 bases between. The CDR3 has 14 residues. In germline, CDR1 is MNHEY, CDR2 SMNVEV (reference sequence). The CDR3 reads CASSPRRAIPGYTF. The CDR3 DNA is TGTGCCAGCAGTCCCCGCAGGGCAATTCCTGGCTACACCTTC.

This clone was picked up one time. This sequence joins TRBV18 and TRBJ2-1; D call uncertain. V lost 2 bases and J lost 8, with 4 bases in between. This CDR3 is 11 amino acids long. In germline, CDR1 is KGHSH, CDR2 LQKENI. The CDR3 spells CASSPEDEQFF. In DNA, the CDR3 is TGTGCCAGCTCACCAGAGGATGAGCAGTTCTTC.

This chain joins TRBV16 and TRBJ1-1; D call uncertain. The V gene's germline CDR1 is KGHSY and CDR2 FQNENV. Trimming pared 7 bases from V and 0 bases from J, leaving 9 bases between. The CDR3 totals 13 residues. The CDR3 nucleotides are TGTGCCAGCACGAGAGTTCTGAACACTGAAGCTTTCTTT. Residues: CASTRVLNTEAFF. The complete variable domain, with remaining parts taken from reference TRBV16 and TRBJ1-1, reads GEEVAQTPKHLVRGEGQKAKLYCAPIKGHSYVFWYQQVLKNEFKFLISFQNENVFDETGMPKERFSAKCLPNSPCSLEIQATKLEDSAVYFCASTRVLNTEAFFGQGTRLTVV.

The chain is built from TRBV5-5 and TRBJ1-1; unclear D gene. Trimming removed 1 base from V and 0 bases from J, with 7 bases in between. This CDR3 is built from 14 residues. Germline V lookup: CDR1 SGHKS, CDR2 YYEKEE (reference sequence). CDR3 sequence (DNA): TGTGCCAGCAGCTTGACCCACTTGAACACTGAAGCTTTCTTT. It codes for CASSLTHLNTEAFF.

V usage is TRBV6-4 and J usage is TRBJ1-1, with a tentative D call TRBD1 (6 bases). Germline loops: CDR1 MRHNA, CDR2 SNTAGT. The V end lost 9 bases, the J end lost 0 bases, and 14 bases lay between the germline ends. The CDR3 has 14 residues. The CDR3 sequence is CASRQDGVNTEAFF. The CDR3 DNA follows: TGTGCCAGTAGACAGGACGGGGTGAACACTGAAGCTTTCTTT.

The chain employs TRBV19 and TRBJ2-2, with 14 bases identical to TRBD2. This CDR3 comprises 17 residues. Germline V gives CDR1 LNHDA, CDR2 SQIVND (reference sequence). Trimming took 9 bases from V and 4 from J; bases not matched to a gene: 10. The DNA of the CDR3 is TGTGCCAGCGGGTCGGGACTAGCGGGAGCAGCCACCGGGGAGCTGTTTTTT. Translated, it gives CASGSGLAGAATGELFF.

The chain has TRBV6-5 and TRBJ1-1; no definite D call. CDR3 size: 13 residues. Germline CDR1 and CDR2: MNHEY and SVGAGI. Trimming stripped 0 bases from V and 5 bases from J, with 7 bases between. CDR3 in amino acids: CASSYSVQTEAFF. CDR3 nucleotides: TGTGCCAGCAGTTACTCGGTCCAGACTGAAGCTTTCTTT.

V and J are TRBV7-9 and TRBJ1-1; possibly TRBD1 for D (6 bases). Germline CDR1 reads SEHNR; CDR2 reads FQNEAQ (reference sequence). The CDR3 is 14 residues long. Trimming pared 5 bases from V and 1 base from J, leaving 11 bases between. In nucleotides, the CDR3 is TGTGCCAGCAGCCGGCGAGGGGGGAACACTGAAGCTTTCTTT. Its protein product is CASSRRGGNTEAFF.

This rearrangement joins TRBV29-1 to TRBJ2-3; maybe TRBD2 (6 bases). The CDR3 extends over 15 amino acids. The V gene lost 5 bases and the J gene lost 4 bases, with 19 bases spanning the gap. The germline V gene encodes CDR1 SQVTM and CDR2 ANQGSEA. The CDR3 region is CSVTGGREGSDTQYF. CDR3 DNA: TGCAGCGTTACCGGGGGTCGCGAGGGTTCAGATACGCAGTATTTT.

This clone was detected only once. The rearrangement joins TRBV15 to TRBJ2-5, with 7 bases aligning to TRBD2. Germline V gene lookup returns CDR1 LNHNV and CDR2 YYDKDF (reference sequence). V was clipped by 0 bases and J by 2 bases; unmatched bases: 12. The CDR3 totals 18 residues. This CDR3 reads CATSRERSSGGKQETQYF. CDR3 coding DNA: TGTGCCACCAGCAGAGAGAGGTCTAGCGGAGGGAAGCAAGAGACCCAGTACTTC.

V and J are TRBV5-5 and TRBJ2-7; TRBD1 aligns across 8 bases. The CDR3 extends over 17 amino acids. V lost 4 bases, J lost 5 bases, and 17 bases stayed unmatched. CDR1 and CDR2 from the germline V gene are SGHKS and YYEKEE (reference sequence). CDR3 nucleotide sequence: TGTGCCAGCAGCCCTCGTTCCTGGACAGGGTCGGGGCACGAGCAGTACGTC. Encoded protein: CASSPRSWTGSGHEQYV.

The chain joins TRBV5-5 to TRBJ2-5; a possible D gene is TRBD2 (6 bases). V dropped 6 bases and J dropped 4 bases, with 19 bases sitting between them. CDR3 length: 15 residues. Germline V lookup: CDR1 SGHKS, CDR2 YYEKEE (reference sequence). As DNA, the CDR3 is TGTGCCAGCACCCTAATCGGAGGGCCGGGAGAGACCCAGTACTTC. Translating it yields CASTLIGGPGETQYF.

The CDR3 DNA follows: TGCGCCAGCAGCCCCCGGGACAGTTACTACGAGCAGTACTTC. Translating gives CASSPRDSYYEQYF. This chain joins TRBV5-1 and TRBJ2-7; 7 bases are shared with TRBD1. Losses at the gene ends were 4 bases for V and 3 bases for J; bases not matched to a gene: 7. The CDR3 contains 14 residues. Germline lookup yields CDR1 SGHRS and CDR2 YFSETQ.

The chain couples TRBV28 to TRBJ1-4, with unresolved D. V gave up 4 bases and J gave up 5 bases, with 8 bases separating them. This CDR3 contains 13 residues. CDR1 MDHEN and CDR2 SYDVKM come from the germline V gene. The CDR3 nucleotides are TGTGCCAGCAGTTCAGGCCTGAATGAAAAACTGTTTTTT. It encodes CASSSGLNEKLFF.

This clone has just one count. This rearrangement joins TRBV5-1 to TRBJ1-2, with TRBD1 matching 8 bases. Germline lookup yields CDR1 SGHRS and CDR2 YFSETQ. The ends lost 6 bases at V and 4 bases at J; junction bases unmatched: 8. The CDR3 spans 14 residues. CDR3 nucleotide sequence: TGCGCCAGCAACCTCGGACAGGGTTCCTATGGCTACACCTTC. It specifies CASNLGQGSYGYTF.

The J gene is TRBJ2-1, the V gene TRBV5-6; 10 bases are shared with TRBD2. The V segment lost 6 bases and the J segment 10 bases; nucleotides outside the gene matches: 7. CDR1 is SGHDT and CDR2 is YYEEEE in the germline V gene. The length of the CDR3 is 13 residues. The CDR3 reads CASILAGALEQFF. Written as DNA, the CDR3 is TGTGCCAGCATCCTAGCGGGAGCCTTGGAGCAGTTCTTC.

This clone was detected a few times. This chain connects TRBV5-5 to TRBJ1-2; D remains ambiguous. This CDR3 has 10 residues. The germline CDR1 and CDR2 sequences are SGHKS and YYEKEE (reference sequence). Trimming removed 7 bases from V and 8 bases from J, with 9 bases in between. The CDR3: CASSEEGYTF. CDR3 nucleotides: TGTGCCAGCTCCGAGGAGGGCTACACCTTC.

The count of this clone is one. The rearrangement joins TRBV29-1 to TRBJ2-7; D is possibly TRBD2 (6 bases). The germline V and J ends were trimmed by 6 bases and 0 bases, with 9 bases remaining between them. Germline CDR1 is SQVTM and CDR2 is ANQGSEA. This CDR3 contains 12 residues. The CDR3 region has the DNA TGCAGCGTGATGGGGGGCTCCTACGAGCAGTACTTC. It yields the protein CSVMGGSYEQYF.

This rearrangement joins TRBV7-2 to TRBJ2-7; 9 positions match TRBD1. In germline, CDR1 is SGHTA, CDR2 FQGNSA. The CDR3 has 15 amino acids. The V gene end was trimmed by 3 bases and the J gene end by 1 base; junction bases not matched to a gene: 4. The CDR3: CASSFEGQGSYEQYF. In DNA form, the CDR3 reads TGTGCCAGCAGCTTTGAGGGACAGGGATCCTACGAGCAGTACTTC.

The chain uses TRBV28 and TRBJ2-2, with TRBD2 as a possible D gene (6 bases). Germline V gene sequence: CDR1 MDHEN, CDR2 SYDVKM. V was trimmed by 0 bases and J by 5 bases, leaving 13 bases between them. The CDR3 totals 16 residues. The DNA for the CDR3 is TGTGCCAGCAGTTTATGGGAGGGAGTAGGGACCGGGGAGCTGTTTTTT. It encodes CASSLWEGVGTGELFF.